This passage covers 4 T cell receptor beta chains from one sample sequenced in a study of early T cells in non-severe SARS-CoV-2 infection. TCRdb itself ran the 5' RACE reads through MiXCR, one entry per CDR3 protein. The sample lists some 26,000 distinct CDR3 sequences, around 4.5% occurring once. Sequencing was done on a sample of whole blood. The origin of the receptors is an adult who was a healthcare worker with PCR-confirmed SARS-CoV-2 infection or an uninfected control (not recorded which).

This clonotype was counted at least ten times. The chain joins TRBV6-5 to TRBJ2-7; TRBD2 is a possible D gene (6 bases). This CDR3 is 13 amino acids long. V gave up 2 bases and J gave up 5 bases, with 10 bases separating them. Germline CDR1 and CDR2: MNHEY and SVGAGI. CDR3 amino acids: CASSYGEVNEQYF. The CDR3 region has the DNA TGTGCCAGCAGTTACGGGGAGGTGAACGAGCAGTACTTC.

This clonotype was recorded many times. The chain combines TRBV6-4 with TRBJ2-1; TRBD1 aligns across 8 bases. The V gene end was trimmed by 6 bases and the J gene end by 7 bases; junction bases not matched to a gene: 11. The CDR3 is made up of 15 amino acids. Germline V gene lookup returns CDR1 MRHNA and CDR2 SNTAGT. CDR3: CASSETRTGSNEQFF. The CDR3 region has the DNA TGTGCCAGCAGCGAGACTCGGACAGGGAGTAATGAGCAGTTCTTC.

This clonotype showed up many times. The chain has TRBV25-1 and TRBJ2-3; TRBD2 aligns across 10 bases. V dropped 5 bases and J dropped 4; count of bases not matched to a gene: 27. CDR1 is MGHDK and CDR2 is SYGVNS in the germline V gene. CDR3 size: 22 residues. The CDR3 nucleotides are TGTGCCAGCAGTCTTCCGTCCTCGGACAGGGAAGCTAGCGGGAGCCTCTCAGATACGCAGTATTTT. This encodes CASSLPSSDREASGSLSDTQYF.

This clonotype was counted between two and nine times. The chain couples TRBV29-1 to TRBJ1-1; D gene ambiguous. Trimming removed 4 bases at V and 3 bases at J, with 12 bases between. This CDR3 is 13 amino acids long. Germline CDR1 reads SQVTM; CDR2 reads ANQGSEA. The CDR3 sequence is CSVVTQVHTEAFF. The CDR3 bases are TGCAGCGTTGTAACGCAGGTCCACACTGAAGCTTTCTTT.